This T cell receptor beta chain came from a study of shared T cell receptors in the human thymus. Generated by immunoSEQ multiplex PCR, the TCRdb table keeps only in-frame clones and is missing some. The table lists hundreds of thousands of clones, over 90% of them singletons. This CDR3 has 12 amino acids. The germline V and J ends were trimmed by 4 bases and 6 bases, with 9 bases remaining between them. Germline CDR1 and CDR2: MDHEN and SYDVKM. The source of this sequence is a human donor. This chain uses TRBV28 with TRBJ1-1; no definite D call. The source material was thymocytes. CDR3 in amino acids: CASSWQDPEAFF. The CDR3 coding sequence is TGTGCCAGCAGTTGGCAGGATCCTGAAGCTTTCTTT.